What follows are 6 T cell receptor beta chains derived from one specimen sequenced in a study of T cell changes during pregnancy in multiple sclerosis. TCRdb keeps only in-frame clones here, not all; method: immunoSEQ multiplex PCR. The table lists tens of thousands of clones, roughly 91% of them singletons. Sequencing was performed on peripheral blood, taken in the third trimester of pregnancy. The receptor source for this set is a female donor with multiple sclerosis, enrolled in a pregnancy study.

CDR3 nucleotide sequence: TGTGCCAGCAGTCCCAGTGTAGGGGAGGTGACAGATACGCAGTATTTT. Encoded protein: CASSPSVGEVTDTQYF. The V and J genes are TRBV27 and TRBJ2-3, with D maybe TRBD2 (6 bases). This CDR3 has 16 amino acids. V lost 5 bases and J lost 3, with 18 bases in between. Per the germline V gene, CDR1 is MNHEY and CDR2 is SMNVEV (reference sequence).

The V and J genes are TRBV6-1 and TRBJ1-2; no clear D. Germline V gives CDR1 MNHNS, CDR2 SASEGT. The V end was cut by 5 bases, the J end by 2 bases, with 12 bases between. The CDR3 sequence is 14 residues long. The CDR3 DNA sequence: TGTGCCAGCAGTCCTGCAGGTACGAACTATGGCTACACCTTC. Translation: CASSPAGTNYGYTF.

The chain carries TRBV6-5 and TRBJ1-1, with D unresolved. The CDR3 length is 12 residues. Germline CDR1 is MNHEY and CDR2 is SVGAGI. V lost 8 bases and J 4 bases, leaving 11 bases between the germline ends. The CDR3 reads CASFFGSTEAFF. In DNA form, the CDR3 reads TGTGCCAGCTTCTTCGGGAGCACTGAAGCTTTCTTT.

This sequence joins TRBV7-2 and TRBJ2-2; TRBD1 is a possible D gene (5 bases). CDR3 length: 14 amino acids. Trimming cost V 1 base and J 5 bases, with 8 bases left between them. Germline CDR1 is SGHTA and CDR2 is FQGNSA. This CDR3 is CASSLVQGTGELFF. The CDR3 DNA follows: TGTGCCAGCAGCTTAGTTCAGGGTACCGGGGAGCTGTTTTTT.

The chain carries TRBV19 and TRBJ1-3, with TRBD1 as a possible D gene (6 bases). The CDR3 spans 16 residues. CDR1 LNHDA and CDR2 SQIVND come from the germline V gene (reference sequence). V was cut by 6 bases and J by 2 bases, with 17 bases left in between. CDR3 sequence (DNA): TGTGCCAGTAGGAGACAGGAGCGACCGACTGGAAACACCATATATTTT. The encoded protein is CASRRQERPTGNTIYF.

This clone occurred many times. The chain has TRBV4-3 and TRBJ1-1; 8 nucleotides match TRBD1. Germline values: CDR1 LGHNA, CDR2 YSLEER. The CDR3 extends over 15 amino acids. The V gene end was trimmed by 3 bases and the J gene end by 1 base; junction bases not matched to a gene: 4. The CDR3 protein is CASSQYRGRNTEAFF. DNA for the CDR3: TGCGCCAGCAGCCAGTACAGGGGGAGGAACACTGAAGCTTTCTTT.